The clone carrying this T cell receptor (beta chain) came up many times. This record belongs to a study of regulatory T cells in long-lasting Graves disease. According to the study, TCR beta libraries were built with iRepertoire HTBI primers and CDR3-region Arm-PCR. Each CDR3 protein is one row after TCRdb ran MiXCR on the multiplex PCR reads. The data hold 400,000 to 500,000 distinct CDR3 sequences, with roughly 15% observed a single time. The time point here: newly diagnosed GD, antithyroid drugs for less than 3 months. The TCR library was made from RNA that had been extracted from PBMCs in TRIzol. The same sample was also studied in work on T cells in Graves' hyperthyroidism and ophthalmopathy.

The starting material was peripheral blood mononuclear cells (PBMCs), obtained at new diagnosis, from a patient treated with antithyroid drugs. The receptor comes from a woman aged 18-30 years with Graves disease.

Here the CDR3 DNA reads TGTGCCAGCAGAACATATTCTAAAGAGACCCAGTACTTC. Its translation is CASRTYSKETQYF. The chain has TRBV28 and TRBJ2-5, with D unclear. Deletions cut 6 bases from V and 3 bases from J, with 11 bases between. The germline V gene has CDR1 MDHEN and CDR2 SYDVKM. This CDR3 has 13 residues.